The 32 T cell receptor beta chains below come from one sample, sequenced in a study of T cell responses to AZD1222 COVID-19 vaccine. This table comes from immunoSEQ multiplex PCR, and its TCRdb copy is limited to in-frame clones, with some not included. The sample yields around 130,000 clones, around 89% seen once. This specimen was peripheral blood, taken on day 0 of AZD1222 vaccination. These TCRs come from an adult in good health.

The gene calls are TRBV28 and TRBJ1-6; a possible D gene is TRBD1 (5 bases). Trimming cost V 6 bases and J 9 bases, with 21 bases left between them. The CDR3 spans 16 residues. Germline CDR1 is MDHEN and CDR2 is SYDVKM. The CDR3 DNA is TGTGCCAGCAGCTTCTATTCCGGGACGGGGATTTCACCCCTCCACTTT. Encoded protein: CASSFYSGTGISPLHF.

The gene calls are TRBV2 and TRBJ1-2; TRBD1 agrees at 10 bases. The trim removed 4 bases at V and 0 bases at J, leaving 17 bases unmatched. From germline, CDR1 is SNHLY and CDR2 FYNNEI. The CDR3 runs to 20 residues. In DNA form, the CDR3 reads TGTGCCAGCAGTGCCGGGGACGGGACAGGGGTTTTTCTACCTAACTATGGCTACACCTTC. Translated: CASSAGDGTGVFLPNYGYTF. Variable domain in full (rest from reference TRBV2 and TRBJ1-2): EPEVTQTPSHQVTQMGQEVILRCVPISNHLYFYWYRQILGQKVEFLVSFYNNEISEKSEIFDDQFSVERPDGSNFTLKIRSTKLEDSAMYFCASSAGDGTGVFLPNYGYTFGSGTRLTVV.

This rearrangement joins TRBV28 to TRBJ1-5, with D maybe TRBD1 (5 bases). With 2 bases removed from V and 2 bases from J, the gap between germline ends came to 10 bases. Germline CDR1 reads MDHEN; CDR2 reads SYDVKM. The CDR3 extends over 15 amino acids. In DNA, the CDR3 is TGTGCCAGCAGTTTAACACTAGGGGGCAATCAGCCCCAGCATTTT. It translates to CASSLTLGGNQPQHF. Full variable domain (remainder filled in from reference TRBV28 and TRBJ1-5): DVKVTQSSRYLVKRTGEKVFLECVQDMDHENMFWYRQDPGLGLRLIYFSYDVKMKEKGDIPEGYSVSREKKERFSLILESASTNQTSMYLCASSLTLGGNQPQHFGDGTRLSIL.

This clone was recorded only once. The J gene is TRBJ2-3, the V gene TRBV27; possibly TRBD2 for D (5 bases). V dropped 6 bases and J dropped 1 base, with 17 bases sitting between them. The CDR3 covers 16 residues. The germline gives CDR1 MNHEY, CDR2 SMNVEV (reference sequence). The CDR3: CASSRNGIGGTDTQYF. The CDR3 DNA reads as TGTGCCAGCAGCCGTAACGGGATCGGAGGCACAGATACGCAGTATTTT.

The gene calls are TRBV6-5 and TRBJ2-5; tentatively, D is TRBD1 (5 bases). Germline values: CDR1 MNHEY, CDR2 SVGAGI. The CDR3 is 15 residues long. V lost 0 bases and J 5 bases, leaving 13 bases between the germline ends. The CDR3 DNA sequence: TGTGCCAGCAGTTACTCGTTTCAGGGAAGGGAGACCCAGTACTTC. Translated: CASSYSFQGRETQYF.

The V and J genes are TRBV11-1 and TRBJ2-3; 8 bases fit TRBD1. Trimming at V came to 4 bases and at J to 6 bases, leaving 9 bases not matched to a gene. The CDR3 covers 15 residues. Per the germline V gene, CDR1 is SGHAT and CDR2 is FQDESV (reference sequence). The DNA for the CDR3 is TGTGCCAGCAGCTCCGGCGCAGGGGGCTCCGATACGCAGTATTTT. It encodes CASSSGAGGSDTQYF.

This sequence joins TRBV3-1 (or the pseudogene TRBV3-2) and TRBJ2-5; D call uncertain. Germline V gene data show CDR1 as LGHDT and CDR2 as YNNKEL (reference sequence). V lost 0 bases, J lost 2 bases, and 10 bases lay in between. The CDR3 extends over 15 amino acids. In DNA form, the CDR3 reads TGTGCCAGCAGCCAAGAAAACTGGATTCAAGAGACCCAGTACTTC. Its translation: CASSQENWIQETQYF.

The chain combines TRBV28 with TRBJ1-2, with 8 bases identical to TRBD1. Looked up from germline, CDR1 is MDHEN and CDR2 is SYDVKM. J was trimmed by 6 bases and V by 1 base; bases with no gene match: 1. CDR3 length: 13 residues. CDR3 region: CASSLSGGDGYTF. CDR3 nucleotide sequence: TGTGCCAGCAGTTTATCAGGGGGCGATGGCTACACCTTC.

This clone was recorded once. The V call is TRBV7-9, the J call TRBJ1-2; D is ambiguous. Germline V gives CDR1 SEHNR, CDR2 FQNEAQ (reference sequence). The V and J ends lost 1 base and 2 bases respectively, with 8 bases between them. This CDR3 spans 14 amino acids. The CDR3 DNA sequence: TGTGCCAGCAGCTTAGTTGGGAGAAACTATGGCTACACCTTC. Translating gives CASSLVGRNYGYTF.

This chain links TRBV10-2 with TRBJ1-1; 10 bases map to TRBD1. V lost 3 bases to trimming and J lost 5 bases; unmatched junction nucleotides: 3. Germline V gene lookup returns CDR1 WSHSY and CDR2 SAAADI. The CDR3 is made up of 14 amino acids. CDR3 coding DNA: TGCGCCAGCAGTGAAAGGACAGGGGGGACTGAAGCTTTCTTT. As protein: CASSERTGGTEAFF.

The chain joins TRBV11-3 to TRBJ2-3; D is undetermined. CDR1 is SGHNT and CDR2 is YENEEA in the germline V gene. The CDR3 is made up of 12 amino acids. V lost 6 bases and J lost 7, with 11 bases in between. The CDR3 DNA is TGTGCCAGCAGTGGGTACGGTAATACGCAGTATTTT. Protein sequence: CASSGYGNTQYF.

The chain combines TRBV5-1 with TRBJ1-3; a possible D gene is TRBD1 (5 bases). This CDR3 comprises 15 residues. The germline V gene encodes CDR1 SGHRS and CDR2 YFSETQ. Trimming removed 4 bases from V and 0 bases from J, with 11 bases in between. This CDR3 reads CASSQGPNSGNTIYF. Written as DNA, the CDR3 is TGCGCCAGCAGCCAGGGACCGAACTCTGGAAACACCATATATTTT.

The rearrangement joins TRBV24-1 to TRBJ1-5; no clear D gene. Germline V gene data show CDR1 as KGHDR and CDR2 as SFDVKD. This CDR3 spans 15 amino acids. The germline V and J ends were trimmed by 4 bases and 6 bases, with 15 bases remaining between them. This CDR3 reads CATSEGVANSQPQHF. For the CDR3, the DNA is TGTGCCACCAGTGAGGGCGTGGCCAATAGTCAGCCCCAGCATTTT.

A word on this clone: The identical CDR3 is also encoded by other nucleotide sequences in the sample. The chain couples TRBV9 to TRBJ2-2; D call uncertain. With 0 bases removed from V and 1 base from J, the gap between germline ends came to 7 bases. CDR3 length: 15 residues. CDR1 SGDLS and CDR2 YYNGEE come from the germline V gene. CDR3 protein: CASSVGGLNTGELFF. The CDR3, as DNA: TGTGCCAGCAGCGTAGGCGGTCTGAACACCGGGGAGCTGTTTTTT.

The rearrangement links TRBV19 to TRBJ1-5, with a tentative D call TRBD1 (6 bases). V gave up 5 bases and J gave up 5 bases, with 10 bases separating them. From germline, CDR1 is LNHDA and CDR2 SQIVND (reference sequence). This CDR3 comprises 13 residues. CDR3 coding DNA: TGTGCCAGTAGTCTGCACAGGGATCAGCCCCAGCATTTT. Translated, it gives CASSLHRDQPQHF.

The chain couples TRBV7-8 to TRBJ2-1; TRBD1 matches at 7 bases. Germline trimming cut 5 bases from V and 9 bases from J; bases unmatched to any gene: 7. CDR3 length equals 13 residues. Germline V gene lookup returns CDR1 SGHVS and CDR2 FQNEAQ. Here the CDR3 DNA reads TGTGCCAGCAGCGTCCACAGGGGAAGTGAGCAGTTCTTC. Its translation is CASSVHRGSEQFF.

CDR3 amino acids: CASSEDFGGEGAFF. The CDR3 DNA is TGTGCCAGCAGTGAGGACTTCGGAGGGGAGGGAGCTTTCTTT. This rearrangement joins TRBV6-4 to TRBJ1-1, with a weak D call TRBD1 (5 bases). The germline V gene encodes CDR1 MRHNA and CDR2 SNTAGT. This CDR3 contains 14 residues. With 3 bases removed from V and 10 bases from J, the gap between germline ends came to 18 bases.

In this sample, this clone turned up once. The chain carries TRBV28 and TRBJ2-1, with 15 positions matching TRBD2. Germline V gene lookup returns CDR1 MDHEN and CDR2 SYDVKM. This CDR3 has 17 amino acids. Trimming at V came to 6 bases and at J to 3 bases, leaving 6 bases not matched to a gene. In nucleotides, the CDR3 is TGTGCCAGCAGCCCCCGGACTAGCGGGGGGGGCTACAATGAGCAGTTCTTC. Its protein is CASSPRTSGGGYNEQFF.

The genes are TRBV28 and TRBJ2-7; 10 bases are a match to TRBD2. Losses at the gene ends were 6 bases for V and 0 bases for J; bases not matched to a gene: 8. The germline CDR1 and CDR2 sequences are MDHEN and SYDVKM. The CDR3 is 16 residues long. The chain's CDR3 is CASSPGLAEFSYEQYF. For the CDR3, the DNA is TGTGCCAGCAGCCCAGGACTAGCGGAATTCTCCTACGAGCAGTACTTC.

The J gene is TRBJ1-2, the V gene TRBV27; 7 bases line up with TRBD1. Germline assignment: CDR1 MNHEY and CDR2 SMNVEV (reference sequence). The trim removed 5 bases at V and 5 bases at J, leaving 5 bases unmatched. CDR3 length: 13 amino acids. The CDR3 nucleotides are TGTGCCAGCAGTAAACAGGGGAGTTATGGCTACACCTTC. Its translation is CASSKQGSYGYTF.

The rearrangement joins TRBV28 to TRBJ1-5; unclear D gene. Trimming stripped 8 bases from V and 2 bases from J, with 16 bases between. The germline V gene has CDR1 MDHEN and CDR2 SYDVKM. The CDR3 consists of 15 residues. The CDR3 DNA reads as TGTGCCAGCTTTCGGCCGGGGTCAGGCAATCAGCCCCAGCATTTT. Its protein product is CASFRPGSGNQPQHF. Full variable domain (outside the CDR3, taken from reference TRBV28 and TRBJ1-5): DVKVTQSSRYLVKRTGEKVFLECVQDMDHENMFWYRQDPGLGLRLIYFSYDVKMKEKGDIPEGYSVSREKKERFSLILESASTNQTSMYLCASFRPGSGNQPQHFGDGTRLSIL.

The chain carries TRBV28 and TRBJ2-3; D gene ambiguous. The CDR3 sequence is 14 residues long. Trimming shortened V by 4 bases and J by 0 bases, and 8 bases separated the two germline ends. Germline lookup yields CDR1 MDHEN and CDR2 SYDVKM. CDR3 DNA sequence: TGTGCCAGCAGTTGGACCATTAGCACAGATACGCAGTATTTT. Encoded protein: CASSWTISTDTQYF. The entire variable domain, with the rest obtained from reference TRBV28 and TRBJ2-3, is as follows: DVKVTQSSRYLVKRTGEKVFLECVQDMDHENMFWYRQDPGLGLRLIYFSYDVKMKEKGDIPEGYSVSREKKERFSLILESASTNQTSMYLCASSWTISTDTQYFGPGTRLTVL.

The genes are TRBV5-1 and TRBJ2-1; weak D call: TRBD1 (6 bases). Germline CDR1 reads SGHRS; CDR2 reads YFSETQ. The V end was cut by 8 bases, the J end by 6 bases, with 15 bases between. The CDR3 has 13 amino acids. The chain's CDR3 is CASTHRERNEQFF. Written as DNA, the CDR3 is TGCGCCAGTACGCACAGGGAACGCAATGAGCAGTTCTTC.

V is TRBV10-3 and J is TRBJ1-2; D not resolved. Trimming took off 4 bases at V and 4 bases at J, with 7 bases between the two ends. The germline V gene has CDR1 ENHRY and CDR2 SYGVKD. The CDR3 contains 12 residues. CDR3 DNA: TGTGCCATCAGTGCGGCGATCTATGGCTACACCTTC. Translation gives CAISAAIYGYTF.

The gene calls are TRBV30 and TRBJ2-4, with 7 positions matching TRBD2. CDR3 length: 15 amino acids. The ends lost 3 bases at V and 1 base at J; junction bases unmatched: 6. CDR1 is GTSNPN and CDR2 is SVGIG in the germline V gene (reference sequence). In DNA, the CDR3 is TGTGCCTGGAGCCTGGGGGGAGGGGCCAAAAACATTCAGTACTTC. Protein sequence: CAWSLGGGAKNIQYF.

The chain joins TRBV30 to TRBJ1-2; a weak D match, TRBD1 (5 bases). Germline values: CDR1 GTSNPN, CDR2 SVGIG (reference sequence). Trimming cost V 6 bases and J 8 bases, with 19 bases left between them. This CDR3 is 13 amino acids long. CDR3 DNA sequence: TGTGCCTGTCCCATGGCGGGGCCGAGGGGCTACACCTTC. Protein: CACPMAGPRGYTF.

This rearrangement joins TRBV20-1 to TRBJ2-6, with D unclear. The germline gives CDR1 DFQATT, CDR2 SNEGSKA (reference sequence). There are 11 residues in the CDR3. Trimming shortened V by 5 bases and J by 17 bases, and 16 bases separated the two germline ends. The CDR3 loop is CSAEQTGRLTF. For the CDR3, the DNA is TGCAGTGCTGAGCAGACCGGACGGTTGACTTTC.

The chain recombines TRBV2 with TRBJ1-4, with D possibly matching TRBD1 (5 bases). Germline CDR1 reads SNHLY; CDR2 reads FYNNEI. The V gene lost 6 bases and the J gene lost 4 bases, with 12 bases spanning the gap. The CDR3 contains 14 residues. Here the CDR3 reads CASSGGGNNEKLFF. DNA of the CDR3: TGTGCCAGCAGCGGTGGGGGAAATAATGAAAAACTGTTTTTT.

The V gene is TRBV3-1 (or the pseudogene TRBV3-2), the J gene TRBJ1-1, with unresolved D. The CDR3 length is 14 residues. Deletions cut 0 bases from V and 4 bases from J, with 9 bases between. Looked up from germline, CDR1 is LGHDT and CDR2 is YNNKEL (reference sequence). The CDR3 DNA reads TGTGCCAGCAGCCAAGAGGTCACGGGCACTGAAGCTTTCTTT. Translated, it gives CASSQEVTGTEAFF.

Written as DNA, the CDR3 is TGCAGCGTCGGACTAGCGGGGGGGCGAGAGACCCAGTACTTC. Translation: CSVGLAGGRETQYF. The chain couples TRBV29-1 to TRBJ2-5, with 15 bases that match TRBD2. The CDR3 loop spans 14 amino acids. Germline lookup yields CDR1 SQVTM and CDR2 ANQGSEA. The J segment lost 4 bases and the V segment lost 6 bases, leaving 3 bases of the junction unmatched.

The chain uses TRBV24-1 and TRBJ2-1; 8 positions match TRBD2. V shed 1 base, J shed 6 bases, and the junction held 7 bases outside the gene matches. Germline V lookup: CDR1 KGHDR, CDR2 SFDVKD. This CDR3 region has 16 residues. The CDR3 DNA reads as TGTGCCACCAGTGATTTTTCGCGGGAGGCAAGCAATGAGCAGTTCTTC. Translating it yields CATSDFSREASNEQFF.

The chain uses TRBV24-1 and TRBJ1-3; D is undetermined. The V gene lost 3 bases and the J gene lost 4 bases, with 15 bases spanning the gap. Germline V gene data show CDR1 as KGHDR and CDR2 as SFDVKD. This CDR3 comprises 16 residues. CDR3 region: CATSDGAGRGGNTIYF. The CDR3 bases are TGTGCCACCAGTGATGGCGCAGGAAGAGGGGGAAACACCATATATTTT.